A single sample is the source of the 24 T cell receptor beta chains below, sequenced in a study of shared clonotypes between healthy human individuals. Sequenced by immunoSEQ multiplex PCR; TCRdb stores in-frame clones only, minus some. The sample holds over 850,000 clones, approximately 80% seen once. Sequencing used memory CD4+ T cells from PBMCs. Sample subset: CD45RA-negative fraction. The receptors were gathered from a man aged 18-30 years in good health. Some clones in this sample may be carry-over from other donors' samples.

J is TRBJ1-4 and V is TRBV5-4; unclear D gene. Germline CDR1 SGHNT, CDR2 YYREEE (reference sequence). Deletions cut 1 base from V and 0 bases from J, with 4 bases between. The CDR3 loop spans 14 amino acids. CDR3 in amino acids: CASSLMATNEKLFF. CDR3 DNA sequence: TGTGCCAGCAGCTTGATGGCAACTAATGAAAAACTGTTTTTT.

The V and J genes are TRBV18 and TRBJ2-2; D may be TRBD1 (7 bases). The CDR3 totals 14 residues. The germline V gene has CDR1 KGHSH and CDR2 LQKENI. V lost 5 bases to trimming and J lost 9 bases, with 16 bases between them. CDR3 region: CASSAGQKGRELFF. For the CDR3, the DNA is TGTGCCAGCTCAGCGGGACAGAAGGGTCGGGAGCTGTTTTTT.

The V call is TRBV28, the J call TRBJ2-1, with TRBD2 identical over 9 bases. This CDR3 contains 16 residues. With 8 bases clipped from V and 2 bases from J, the junction kept 10 bases outside the gene matches. CDR1 is MDHEN and CDR2 is SYDVKM in the germline V gene. For the CDR3, the DNA is TGTGCCAGCGGCGGGAGACTAGCGGAGACCTACAATGAGCAGTTCTTC. Amino acids: CASGGRLAETYNEQFF.

In DNA form, the CDR3 reads TGTGCCAGCAGCCCATCTCCGACTGCAGCGAGCACTGAAGCTTTCTTT. Protein: CASSPSPTAASTEAFF. This chain uses TRBV7-3 with TRBJ1-1; no clear D gene. CDR3 length: 16 residues. V shed 5 bases and J shed 4 bases, with 20 bases lying between them. The V gene's germline CDR1 is SGHTA and CDR2 FQGTGA.

About this clone: The same CDR3 arises from other DNA sequences in this sample as well. The V call is TRBV6-5, the J call TRBJ2-7, with 11 bases that match TRBD2. This CDR3 is built from 14 residues. Per the germline V gene, CDR1 is MNHEY and CDR2 is SVGAGI. The V segment lost 4 bases and the J segment 4 bases; nucleotides outside the gene matches: 3. The CDR3 DNA reads as TGTGCCAGCAGTTCCACTAGCGGGAGTTACGAGCAGTACTTC. This gives the protein CASSSTSGSYEQYF.

The rearrangement links TRBV10-3 to TRBJ1-1, with no clear D. Germline V gene lookup returns CDR1 ENHRY and CDR2 SYGVKD. The V end lost 8 bases, the J end lost 1 base, and 23 bases lay between the germline ends. The CDR3 runs to 17 residues. The CDR3 protein is CAISGTEELGGNTEAFF. In DNA form, the CDR3 reads TGTGCCATCTCTGGTACCGAAGAACTTGGTGGGAACACTGAAGCTTTCTTT.

The chain joins TRBV19 to TRBJ1-2, with D uncertain. The germline CDR1 and CDR2 sequences are LNHDA and SQIVND (reference sequence). V dropped 7 bases and J dropped 8 bases, with 11 bases sitting between them. CDR3 length equals 11 residues. CDR3 residues: CASNPNEGYTF. The DNA of the CDR3 is TGTGCCAGTAACCCAAACGAGGGCTACACCTTC.

This chain joins TRBV2 and TRBJ1-4; D gene unclear. CDR1 SNHLY and CDR2 FYNNEI come from the germline V gene. The CDR3 totals 15 residues. The V gene lost 4 bases and the J gene lost 7 bases, with 16 bases spanning the gap. CDR3 loop: CASSANAGKGEKLFF. CDR3 bases: TGTGCCAGCAGTGCCAACGCCGGCAAGGGTGAAAAACTGTTTTTT.

The chain recombines TRBV2 with TRBJ2-7, with 7 bases matching TRBD1. Germline V gene sequence: CDR1 SNHLY, CDR2 FYNNEI. This CDR3 spans 15 amino acids. V shed 8 bases and J 5 bases; nucleotides not matched to a gene: 15. In DNA, the CDR3 is TGTGCCAGCGGAAAGCGACAGGGTGGGGGAGACGAGCAGTACTTC. Translated: CASGKRQGGGDEQYF.

The CDR3 nucleotides are TGCGCCAGCAGCCCCCTCCGGGACGGAGAGCAGTACTTC. This translates into CASSPLRDGEQYF. V is TRBV5-1 and J is TRBJ2-7; D assignment may be TRBD1 or TRBD2 (5 bases each). The CDR3 has 13 residues. CDR1 and CDR2 from the germline V gene are SGHRS and YFSETQ. V lost 4 bases, J lost 7 bases, and 15 bases lay in between.

This clone was counted only a few times. The chain carries TRBV5-1 and TRBJ2-2, with D unclear. Germline V gives CDR1 SGHRS, CDR2 YFSETQ. V lost 1 base to trimming and J lost 1 base, with 8 bases between them. The CDR3 has 15 residues. CDR3 sequence reads: CASSLFKQNTGELFF. Written as DNA, the CDR3 is TGCGCCAGCAGCTTGTTCAAACAGAACACCGGGGAGCTGTTTTTT.

Comments on this clone: Since a much larger clone is just one base distant, this may be a read error. The chain has TRBV15 and TRBJ2-1; the match to TRBD2 covers 8 bases. Germline CDR1 reads LNHNV; CDR2 reads YYDKDF (reference sequence). The CDR3 spans 17 residues. The CDR3, as DNA: TGTGCCACCAGCAGAGGTCAGCGGGAGAAATCGAATAATGATCAGTTCTTC. This encodes CATSRGQREKSNNDQFF.

The rearrangement joins TRBV29-1 to TRBJ2-2; D remains ambiguous. The CDR3 has 14 amino acids. Trimming took off 4 bases at V and 1 base at J, with 10 bases between the two ends. Germline V CDR1 and CDR2: SQVTM, ANQGSEA. The CDR3 loop is CSVVVRLNTGELFF. The CDR3 DNA is TGCAGCGTTGTTGTGCGGCTGAACACCGGGGAGCTGTTTTTT.

The rearrangement joins TRBV5-1 to TRBJ2-7; 7 bases are a match to TRBD1. J lost 3 bases, V lost 4 bases, and 10 bases had no gene match. In germline, CDR1 is SGHRS, CDR2 YFSETQ. This CDR3 comprises 15 residues. The CDR3 spells CASSVRSGTDYEQYF. CDR3 coding DNA: TGCGCCAGCAGCGTACGATCCGGGACAGACTACGAGCAGTACTTC.

Many counts were recorded for this clone. The chain has TRBV29-1 and TRBJ2-7; D is unclear. CDR1 and CDR2 from the germline V gene are SQVTM and ANQGSEA. The CDR3 sequence is 11 residues long. V was trimmed by 4 bases and J by 7 bases, leaving 11 bases between them. The CDR3 region has the DNA TGCAGCGTTGGCTCCGGAAGGGAGCAGTACTTC. It is translated as CSVGSGREQYF.

The rearrangement links TRBV28 to TRBJ2-1; maybe TRBD1 (6 bases). Germline V lookup: CDR1 MDHEN, CDR2 SYDVKM. The CDR3 has 13 amino acids. Trimming pared 6 bases from V and 7 bases from J, leaving 13 bases between. CDR3 in DNA: TGTGCCAGCAGCCCCGACAGGCCTAATGAGCAGTTCTTC. Protein sequence: CASSPDRPNEQFF.

J is TRBJ2-7 and V is TRBV7-3; D is unresolved. V was trimmed by 3 bases and J by 5 bases, leaving 11 bases between them. The V gene's germline CDR1 is SGHTA and CDR2 FQGTGA. CDR3 length equals 13 residues. CDR3 in DNA: TGTGCCAGCAGCTTCTCTAGACACAACGAGCAGTACTTC. Its translation is CASSFSRHNEQYF.

V gene TRBV7-9 combines with J gene TRBJ2-3; 8 positions agree with TRBD1. Unmatched junction bases numbered 8, after V lost 10 bases and J lost 2 bases. The CDR3 sequence is 14 residues long. Germline V gives CDR1 SEHNR, CDR2 FQNEAQ (reference sequence). CDR3 in DNA: TGTGCCACCGGGCAGGGGGCTATCACAGATACGCAGTATTTT. This encodes CATGQGAITDTQYF.

The V and J genes are TRBV19 and TRBJ2-1; 7 nucleotides align to TRBD2. CDR1 LNHDA and CDR2 SQIVND come from the germline V gene (reference sequence). The V and J ends lost 5 bases and 7 bases, in that order; junction bases with no gene match: 17. The CDR3 contains 17 residues. The CDR3, as DNA: TGTGCCAGTAGTCCGAGAGGGCTAGCGGCCGTTGGGAATGAGCAGTTCTTC. Protein sequence: CASSPRGLAAVGNEQFF. Filled out from reference TRBV19 and TRBJ2-1, the complete variable domain reads DGGITQSPKYLFRKEGQNVTLSCEQNLNHDAMYWYRQDPGQGLRLIYYSQIVNDFQKGDIAEGYSVSREKKESFPLTVTSAQKNPTAFYLCASSPRGLAAVGNEQFFGPGTRLTVL.

The sample holds one count of this clone. The chain combines TRBV4-1 with TRBJ1-2; D ambiguous. CDR3 size: 15 residues. CDR1 MGHRA and CDR2 YSYEKL come from the germline V gene. Trimming removed 1 base from V and 7 bases from J, with 16 bases in between. CDR3 DNA: TGCGCCAGCAGCCAAGTGGGGTCAGTGAGATTTGGCTACACCTTC. It is translated as CASSQVGSVRFGYTF.

The chain combines TRBV4-1 with TRBJ1-1; weak D call: TRBD1 (6 bases). Trimming pared 1 base from V and 3 bases from J, leaving 12 bases between. CDR3 length equals 15 residues. Germline CDR1 reads MGHRA; CDR2 reads YSYEKL. As DNA, the CDR3 is TGCGCCAGCAGCCAAGCTGGGGGGCTGTACACTGAAGCTTTCTTT. Translating it yields CASSQAGGLYTEAFF.

This clone has only one observation. The chain is built from TRBV2 and TRBJ2-5; 9 bases map to TRBD2. The CDR3 loop spans 13 amino acids. The J segment lost 2 bases and the V segment lost 6 bases, leaving 1 base of the junction unmatched. In germline, CDR1 is SNHLY, CDR2 FYNNEI. In DNA, the CDR3 is TGTGCCAGCAGGCGGGAGGGGCAAGAGACCCAGTACTTC. Its translation is CASRREGQETQYF.

The genes are TRBV30 and TRBJ1-2, with 7 bases lining up with TRBD1. After removal of 3 bases from V and 3 bases from J, the junction contained 4 bases not matched to a gene. Germline loops: CDR1 GTSNPN, CDR2 SVGIG (reference sequence). The CDR3 totals 13 residues. CDR3 coding DNA: TGTGCCTGGAGGCGGGACAGTTACTATGGCTACACCTTC. Protein sequence: CAWRRDSYYGYTF. Combining the CDR3 with reference TRBV30 and TRBJ1-2 gives the whole variable domain SQTIHQWPATLVQPVGSPLSLECTVEGTSNPNLYWYRQAAGRGLQLLFYSVGIGQISSEVPQNLSASRPQDRQFILSSKKLLLSDSGFYLCAWRRDSYYGYTFGSGTRLTVV.

For this clone: A much larger clone differs by one base, so this may be a read error. Other DNA sequences in this sample translate to the same CDR3. For the CDR3, the DNA is TGTGCCAGCAGTTTAACAGGGGCAACTAATGAAAAACTGTTTTTT. It codes for CASSLTGATNEKLFF. J is TRBJ1-4 and V is TRBV28; TRBD1 matches at 7 bases. CDR1 is MDHEN and CDR2 is SYDVKM in the germline V gene. There are 15 residues in the CDR3. Trimming cost V 2 bases and J 0 bases; bases outside gene matches: 0.